The T cell receptor beta chain under discussion was sequenced for a study of beta chain features in type 1 diabetes. Trimming removed 2 bases at V and 5 bases at J, with 10 bases between. The germline gives CDR1 KGHSH, CDR2 LQKENI. There are 14 residues in the CDR3. Based on CD45RO/CCR7/CD25/CD127/CD95/CD27, CD4+ regulatory, stem cell-like memory, naive and central memory cells were sorted. The isolated RNA, all of it, was reverse transcribed, so expressed TCRB transcripts were what got sequenced. An average of around 3.4 million reads was obtained for naive, central memory and regulatory T cell samples. The assay was immunoSEQ multiplex PCR, and TCRdb's table has in-frame clones only and misses some. The data contain more than 300,000 clones, roughly 12% of them singletons.

V usage is TRBV18 and J usage is TRBJ1-5, with D tentatively TRBD1 (6 bases). This TCR derives from a man between 18 and 29 years old in good health. The sample was naive CD4+ T cells from blood. The CDR3 here is CASSPADSYQPQHF. The CDR3 nucleotides are TGTGCCAGCTCACCAGCGGACAGTTATCAGCCCCAGCATTTT.